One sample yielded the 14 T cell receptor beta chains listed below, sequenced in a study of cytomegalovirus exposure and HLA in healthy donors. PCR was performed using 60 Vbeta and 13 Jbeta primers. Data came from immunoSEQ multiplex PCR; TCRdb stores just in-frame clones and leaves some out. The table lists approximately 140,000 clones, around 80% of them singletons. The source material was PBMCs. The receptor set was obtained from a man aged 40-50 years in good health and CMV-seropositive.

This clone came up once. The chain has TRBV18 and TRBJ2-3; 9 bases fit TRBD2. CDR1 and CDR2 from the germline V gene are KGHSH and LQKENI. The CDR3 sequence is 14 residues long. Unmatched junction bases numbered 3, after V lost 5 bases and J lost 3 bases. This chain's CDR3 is CASSSTSGTDTQYF. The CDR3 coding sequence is TGTGCCAGCTCATCGACTAGCGGAACAGATACGCAGTATTTT.

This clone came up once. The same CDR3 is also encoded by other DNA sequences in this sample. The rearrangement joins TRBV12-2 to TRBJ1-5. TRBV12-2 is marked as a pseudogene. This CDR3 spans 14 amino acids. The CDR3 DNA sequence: TGTGCAAGTCGCCACGGGGGGTACAATCAGCCCCAGCACTTT. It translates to CASRHGGYNQPQHF.

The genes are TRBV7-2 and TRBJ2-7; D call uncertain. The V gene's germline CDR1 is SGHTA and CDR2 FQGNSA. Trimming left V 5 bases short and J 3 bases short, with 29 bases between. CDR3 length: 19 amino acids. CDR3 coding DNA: TGTGCCAGCAGCCCAAGTCCCCCCCATTTTTCAAGGAGTGACTACGAGCAGTACTTC. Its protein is CASSPSPPHFSRSDYEQYF.

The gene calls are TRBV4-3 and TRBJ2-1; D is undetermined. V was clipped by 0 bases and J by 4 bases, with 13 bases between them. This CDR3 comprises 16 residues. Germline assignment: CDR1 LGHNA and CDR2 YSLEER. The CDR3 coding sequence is TGCGCCAGCAGCCAAGAGTCGCGGCAGCCATACAATGAGCAGTTCTTC. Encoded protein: CASSQESRQPYNEQFF.

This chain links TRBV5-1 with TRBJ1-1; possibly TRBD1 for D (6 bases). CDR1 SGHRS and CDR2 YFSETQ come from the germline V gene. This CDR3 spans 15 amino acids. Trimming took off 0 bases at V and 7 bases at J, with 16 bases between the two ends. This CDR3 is CASSLAGGRGFEAFF. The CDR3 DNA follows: TGCGCCAGCAGCTTGGCCGGGGGGCGGGGGTTTGAAGCTTTCTTT.

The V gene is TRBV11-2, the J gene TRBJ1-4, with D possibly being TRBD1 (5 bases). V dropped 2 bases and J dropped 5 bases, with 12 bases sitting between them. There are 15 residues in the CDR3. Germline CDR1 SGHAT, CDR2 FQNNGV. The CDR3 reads CASSLYQGINEKLFF. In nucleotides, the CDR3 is TGTGCCAGCAGCTTATACCAGGGAATAAATGAAAAACTGTTTTTT.

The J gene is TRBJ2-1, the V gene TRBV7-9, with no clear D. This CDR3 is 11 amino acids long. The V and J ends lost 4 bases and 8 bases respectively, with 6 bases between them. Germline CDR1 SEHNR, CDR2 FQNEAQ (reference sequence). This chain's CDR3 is CASSYEDEQFF. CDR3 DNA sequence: TGTGCCAGCAGCTACGAGGATGAGCAGTTCTTC.

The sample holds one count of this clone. CDR3 amino acids: CASSFDTWSYEAFF. The DNA of the CDR3 is TGTGCCAGCAGCTTCGACACTTGGTCTTACGAAGCTTTCTTT. V is TRBV5-6 and J is TRBJ1-1, with D unresolved. The CDR3 is made up of 14 amino acids. V lost 2 bases and J 8 bases, leaving 16 bases between the germline ends. Germline V CDR1 and CDR2: SGHDT, YYEEEE.

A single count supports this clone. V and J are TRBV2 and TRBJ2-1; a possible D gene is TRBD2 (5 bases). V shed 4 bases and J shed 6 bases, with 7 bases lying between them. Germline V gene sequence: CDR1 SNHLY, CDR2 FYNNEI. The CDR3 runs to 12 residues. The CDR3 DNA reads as TGTGCCAGCAGTGTTCGGGGCAATGAGCAGTTCTTC. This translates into CASSVRGNEQFF.

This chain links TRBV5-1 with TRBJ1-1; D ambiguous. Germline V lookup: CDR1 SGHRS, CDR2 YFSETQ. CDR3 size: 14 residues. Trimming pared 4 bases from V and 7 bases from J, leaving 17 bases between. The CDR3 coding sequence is TGCGCCAGCAGCCCGGAGGGCGTACGGGATGAAGCTTTCTTT. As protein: CASSPEGVRDEAFF.

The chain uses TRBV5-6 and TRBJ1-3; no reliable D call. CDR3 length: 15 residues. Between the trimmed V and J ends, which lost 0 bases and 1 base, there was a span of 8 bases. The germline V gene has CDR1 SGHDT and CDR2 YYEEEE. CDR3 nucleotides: TGTGCCAGCAGCTTGGGCGATTTTTCTGGAAACACCATATATTTT. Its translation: CASSLGDFSGNTIYF.

CDR3 protein: CASSSMTGGKVLYTEAFF. CDR3 sequence (DNA): TGTGCCAGCAGTTCAATGACAGGGGGTAAGGTTTTGTACACTGAAGCTTTCTTT. J is TRBJ1-1 and V is TRBV27; 9 bases are shared with TRBD1. V lost 4 bases and J lost 3; bases outside the gene matches: 15. This CDR3 contains 18 residues. Germline loops: CDR1 MNHEY, CDR2 SMNVEV (reference sequence).

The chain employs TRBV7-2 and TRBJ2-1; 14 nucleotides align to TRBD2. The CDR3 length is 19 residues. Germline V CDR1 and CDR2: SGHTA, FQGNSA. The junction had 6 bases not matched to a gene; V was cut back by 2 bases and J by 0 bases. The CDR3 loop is CASSLRGLAGVSSYNEQFF. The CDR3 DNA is TGTGCCAGCAGCTTAAGGGGACTAGCGGGGGTTAGCTCCTACAATGAGCAGTTCTTC. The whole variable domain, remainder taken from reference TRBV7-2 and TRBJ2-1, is GAGVSQSPSNKVTEKGKDVELRCDPISGHTALYWYRQSLGQGLEFLIYFQGNSAPDKSGLPSDRFSAERTGGSVSTLTIQRTQQEDSAVYLCASSLRGLAGVSSYNEQFFGPGTRLTVL.

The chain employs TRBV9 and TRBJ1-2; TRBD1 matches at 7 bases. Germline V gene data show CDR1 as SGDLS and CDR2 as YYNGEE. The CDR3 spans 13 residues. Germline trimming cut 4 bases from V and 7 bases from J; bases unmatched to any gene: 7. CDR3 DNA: TGTGCCAGCAGCAAGCAGACAGGGTCTGGCTACACCTTC. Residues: CASSKQTGSGYTF.